One sample yielded the 12 T cell receptor beta chains listed below, sequenced in a study of post-analysis software for immune sequencing data. Antigen specificity for these receptors is unknown. Overall study results and limits: Patients used several TRBV segments, including TRBV5-6, TRBV5-1 and TRBV20-1, more often than controls.

Unique molecular identifiers tagged the TCR beta cDNA libraries. A single record per CDR3 protein comes from TCRdb applying MiXCR to the PCR reads. The sample carries about 540,000 distinct CDR3 sequences, about a third recorded once. Source material: blood. The source is a girl aged 2 to 17 with multiple sclerosis.

This clonotype was recorded a few times. The chain joins TRBV5-4 to TRBJ1-1; D gene ambiguous. This CDR3 has 13 residues. The germline V gene encodes CDR1 SGHNT and CDR2 YYREEE (reference sequence). Trimming shortened V by 0 bases and J by 5 bases, and 8 bases separated the two germline ends. Written as DNA, the CDR3 is TGTGCCAGCAGCTTGGTTGGGTGGACTGAAGCTTTCTTT. Residues: CASSLVGWTEAFF.

This clonotype was observed a handful of times. Written as DNA, the CDR3 is TGCGCCAGCAGCTGGGGGTCTGGCTCCGGCGAGCAGTACTTC. Translating it yields CASSWGSGSGEQYF. The genes are TRBV5-1 and TRBJ2-7, with D perhaps given as TRBD1 or TRBD2 (5 bases each). Between the trimmed V and J ends, which lost 3 bases and 6 bases, there was a span of 16 bases. The CDR3 extends over 14 amino acids. CDR1 and CDR2 (germline): SGHRS, YFSETQ. The full variable domain, with the rest looked up from reference TRBV5-1 and TRBJ2-7, is KAGVTQTPRYLIKTRGQQVTLSCSPISGHRSVSWYQQTPGQGLQFLFEYFSETQRNKGNFPGRFSGRQFSNSRSEMNVSTLELGDSALYLCASSWGSGSGEQYFGPGTRLTVT.

This rearrangement joins TRBV28 to TRBJ1-1; D ambiguous. Germline V gene data show CDR1 as MDHEN and CDR2 as SYDVKM. The CDR3 covers 13 residues. Trimming stripped 0 bases from V and 5 bases from J, with 7 bases between. The CDR3 reads CASSLWGGTEAFF. The DNA of the CDR3 is TGTGCCAGCAGTTTATGGGGCGGGACTGAAGCTTTCTTT. The full variable domain, its missing parts supplied by reference TRBV28 and TRBJ1-1, is DVKVTQSSRYLVKRTGEKVFLECVQDMDHENMFWYRQDPGLGLRLIYFSYDVKMKEKGDIPEGYSVSREKKERFSLILESASTNQTSMYLCASSLWGGTEAFFGQGTRLTVV.

This clonotype was recorded once. V is TRBV5-5 and J is TRBJ2-7; 8 bases agree with TRBD1. This CDR3 region has 18 residues. Germline V gene lookup returns CDR1 SGHKS and CDR2 YYEKEE (reference sequence). The junction had 17 bases not matched to a gene; V was cut back by 4 bases and J by 2 bases. The CDR3: CASSPLGGQGARTYEQYF. For the CDR3, the DNA is TGTGCCAGCAGCCCATTAGGGGGGCAGGGGGCTAGAACCTACGAGCAGTACTTC.

This chain links TRBV9 with TRBJ1-1, with 7 bases matching TRBD1. V shed 7 bases, J shed 7 bases, and the junction held 13 bases outside the gene matches. There are 14 residues in the CDR3. Germline V gene sequence: CDR1 SGDLS, CDR2 YYNGEE. Written as DNA, the CDR3 is TGTGCCAGCGCTCAGATTCCCGGGACAGTTGAAGCTTTCTTT. Protein: CASAQIPGTVEAFF.

The chain links TRBV9 to TRBJ1-1; D call uncertain. V lost 0 bases and J 7 bases, leaving 16 bases between the germline ends. This CDR3 region has 15 residues. Germline V gene lookup returns CDR1 SGDLS and CDR2 YYNGEE. The CDR3 DNA reads as TGTGCCAGCAGCGTAGACGCCAGACCGCACATTGAAGCTTTCTTT. Amino acid sequence: CASSVDARPHIEAFF.

This clonotype was detected a few times. The chain joins TRBV29-1 to TRBJ2-5; D is ambiguous. The CDR3 has 12 amino acids. Germline CDR1 and CDR2: SQVTM and ANQGSEA. Trimming took 4 bases from V and 0 from J, leaving 6 bases between them. CDR3 loop: CSVVQNQETQYF. The CDR3 bases are TGCAGCGTTGTCCAGAACCAAGAGACCCAGTACTTC.

This clonotype was counted between two and nine times. The rearrangement links TRBV29-1 to TRBJ2-6; 10 bases map to TRBD1. CDR1 and CDR2 from the germline V gene are SQVTM and ANQGSEA. V dropped 4 bases and J dropped 0; count of bases not matched to a gene: 6. The CDR3 extends over 17 amino acids. This CDR3 reads CSVGRDRGNSGANVLTF. For the CDR3, the DNA is TGCAGCGTTGGCCGGGACAGGGGTAACTCTGGGGCCAACGTCCTGACTTTC.

A few counts support this clonotype. The V and J genes are TRBV20-1 and TRBJ2-1; tentative D call: TRBD2 (7 bases). The germline V gene encodes CDR1 DFQATT and CDR2 SNEGSKA (reference sequence). The CDR3 is 15 residues long. V lost 4 bases and J 3 bases, leaving 16 bases between the germline ends. CDR3 residues: CSANLPGGLYNEQFF. The CDR3 DNA sequence: TGCAGTGCTAACCTTCCGGGGGGCCTCTACAATGAGCAGTTCTTC.

This rearrangement joins TRBV29-1 to TRBJ1-4, with D tentatively TRBD1 (5 bases). Germline assignment: CDR1 SQVTM and CDR2 ANQGSEA. Deletions cut 6 bases from V and 5 bases from J, with 19 bases between. The CDR3 contains 15 residues. CDR3 coding DNA: TGCAGCGTCCTAATGGGTGGGGGATTGAATGAAAAACTGTTTTTT. Protein sequence: CSVLMGGGLNEKLFF.

The chain carries TRBV28 and TRBJ1-1; the D is unclear. Germline values: CDR1 MDHEN, CDR2 SYDVKM. V dropped 3 bases and J dropped 5 bases, with 10 bases sitting between them. The CDR3 totals 13 residues. CDR3 sequence (DNA): TGTGCCAGCAGTTTTGGAGGGAAAACTGAAGCTTTCTTT. Amino acids: CASSFGGKTEAFF.

This clonotype was detected a few times. The chain employs TRBV29-1 and TRBJ2-7, with TRBD1 matching 9 bases. The germline V gene has CDR1 SQVTM and CDR2 ANQGSEA. This CDR3 comprises 12 residues. J gave up 3 bases and V 4 bases, and 1 base lay outside the gene matches. The CDR3 loop reads CSVGGQGYEQYF. The CDR3 nucleotides are TGCAGCGTTGGGGGACAGGGCTACGAGCAGTACTTC.